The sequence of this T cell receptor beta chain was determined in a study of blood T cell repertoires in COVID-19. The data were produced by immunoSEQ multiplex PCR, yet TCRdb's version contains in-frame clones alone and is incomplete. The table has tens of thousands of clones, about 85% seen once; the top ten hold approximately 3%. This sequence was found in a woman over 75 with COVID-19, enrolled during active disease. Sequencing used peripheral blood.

The DNA for the CDR3 is TGTGCCAGCAGCTTAGTACGGGGAGGAGACACTGAAGCTTTCTTT. It yields the protein CASSLVRGGDTEAFF. V and J are TRBV7-2 and TRBJ1-1, with D uncertain. The V end was cut by 1 base, the J end by 3 bases, with 12 bases between. Per the germline V gene, CDR1 is SGHTA and CDR2 is FQGNSA. CDR3 length: 15 amino acids.